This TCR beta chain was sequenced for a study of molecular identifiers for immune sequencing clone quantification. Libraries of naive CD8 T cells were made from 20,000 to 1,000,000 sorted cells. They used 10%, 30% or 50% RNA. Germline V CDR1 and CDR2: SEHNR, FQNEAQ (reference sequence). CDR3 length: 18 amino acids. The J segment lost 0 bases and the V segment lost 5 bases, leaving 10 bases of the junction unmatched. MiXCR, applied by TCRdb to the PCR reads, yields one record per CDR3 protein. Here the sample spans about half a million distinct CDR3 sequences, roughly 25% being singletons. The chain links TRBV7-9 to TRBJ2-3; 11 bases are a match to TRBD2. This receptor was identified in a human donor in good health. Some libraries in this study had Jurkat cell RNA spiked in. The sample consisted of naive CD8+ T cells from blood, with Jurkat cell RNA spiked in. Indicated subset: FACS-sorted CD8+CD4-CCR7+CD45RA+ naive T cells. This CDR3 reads CASSPPPGTSGSTDTQYF. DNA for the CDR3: TGTGCCAGCAGCCCCCCCCCCGGGACTAGCGGTAGCACAGATACGCAGTATTTT.